A selection of T cell receptor beta chains follows, all from one sample in a study of metastatic and nonmetastatic thyroid tumors. MiXCR was used by TCRdb to re-call the PCR reads. The table lists around 16,000 clones, over 10% of them singletons. Sequencing input: blood. The receptor source for this set is a female donor with papillary thyroid cancer or a benign thyroid nodule (not recorded which). Some clones in this sample may be carry-over from other donors' samples. CDR3s include the opening cysteine and the closing phenylalanine or tryptophan. D genes are given only for firm matches. For some rows the clone size is stated as once, few or many, or as a class when expanded; others skip it.

TRBD2	TRBV7-3	-	TRBJ2-2	CASSFGAGGLTGELFF
-	TRBV20-1	few	TRBJ2-1	CSARTGSNEQFF
TRBD1	TRBV5-1	many	TRBJ2-1	CASSLFGTGATHEQFF
TRBD1	TRBV19	-	TRBJ2-1	CASSPLPGQHYNEQFF
-	TRBV2	many	TRBJ1-3	CASSVTTSGNTIYF
-	TRBV6-1	-	TRBJ1-6	CASRQEPSVHF
-	TRBV2	many	TRBJ2-2	CASSTDTGELFF
-	TRBV30	many	TRBJ1-6	CAWSPGGSPLPLHF
TRBD2	TRBV19	-	TRBJ2-1	CASSTGLANNEQFF
-	TRBV6-1	-	TRBJ2-2	CSSRSGSGELFF
TRBD1	TRBV12-3/TRBV12-4	-	TRBJ2-1	CASSPDRVGEQFF
-	TRBV7-3	many	TRBJ1-5	CASAQGADQPQHF
-	TRBV5-1	many	TRBJ2-5	CASARELQETQYF
-	TRBV10-3	many	TRBJ2-7	CAISESAGTYEQYF
TRBD2	TRBV6-4	few	TRBJ2-3	CASSYKSGSLDTQYF
TRBD1	TRBV10-1	many	TRBJ1-1	CASSDTRTGDTEAFF
-	TRBV27	-	TRBJ1-2	CASSLSSGTRDYTF
-	TRBV20-1	many	TRBJ1-1	CSASITMNTEAFF
-	TRBV6-4	many	TRBJ1-1	CASKLEDSMNTEAFF
-	TRBV12-3/TRBV12-4	few	TRBJ1-6	CASSFWGGGSPLHF
-	TRBV30	-	TRBJ2-3	CAWGVVGGGADTQYF
-	TRBV19	many	TRBJ1-2	CASSLREAVHYGYTF
-	TRBV28	-	TRBJ1-5	CASSSLARGRRGNQPQHF
-	TRBV6-1	many	TRBJ1-1	CASSDGSNTEAFF
TRBD1	TRBV20-1	many	TRBJ2-1	CSARRPGQPYNEQFF
TRBD1	TRBV5-6	many	TRBJ1-1	CASSWGQGWTEAFF
-	TRBV6-5	many	TRBJ1-5	CASSPRLPGSGGSNQPQHF
-	TRBV7-3	many	TRBJ2-3	CASSPDGNTDTQYF
TRBD1	TRBV5-1	many	TRBJ2-6	CASSRQGASSGANVLTF
-	TRBV11-2	-	TRBJ1-1	CASSRHGTNTEAFF
TRBD1	TRBV6-2/TRBV6-3	few	TRBJ1-6	CASSYSRPGTGTGSPLHF
TRBD2	TRBV7-2	many	TRBJ2-7	CASSLASGGAYEQYF
TRBD2	TRBV7-2	many	TRBJ2-3	CASSPWTSGDPAGQYF
-	TRBV20-1	many	TRBJ2-1	CSAPTGTQQFF
TRBD1	TRBV25-1	many	TRBJ1-1	CASSDLDRVAFF
-	TRBV11-1	many	TRBJ1-6	CASSRGSPNYNSPLHF
TRBD2	TRBV11-2	many	TRBJ2-7	CASSPGIAGVEEQYF
TRBD2	TRBV4-2	once	TRBJ2-3	CASSQALRGGGFTDTQYF
TRBD1	TRBV5-1	many	TRBJ2-7	CASSLPGTGAEQYF
-	TRBV7-9	few	TRBJ2-1	CASSPYDNEQFF
TRBD2	TRBV20-1	-	TRBJ2-7	CRAIFQREFNEQYF
TRBD2	TRBV27	many	TRBJ2-2	CASRRGGGAGTGELFF
TRBD2	TRBV20-1	many	TRBJ2-3	CSAPGTSYSTDTQYF
TRBD2	TRBV3-1	many	TRBJ2-7	CASTSGSYEQYF
-	TRBV28	many	TRBJ2-4	CASSGMTDRAKNIQYF
-	TRBV5-1	many	TRBJ2-3	CASSPTSTDTQYF
TRBD1	TRBV6-1	many	TRBJ1-5	CASSTRQGLQPQHF
-	TRBV5-5	-	TRBJ1-1	CQPSGFWNTEAFF
-	TRBV5-4	few	TRBJ2-5	CASSSGYREETQYF
-	TRBV5-5	many	TRBJ2-5	CASSPGLGGGAETQYF
-	TRBV11-3	many	TRBJ2-1	CASSLGVYNEQFF